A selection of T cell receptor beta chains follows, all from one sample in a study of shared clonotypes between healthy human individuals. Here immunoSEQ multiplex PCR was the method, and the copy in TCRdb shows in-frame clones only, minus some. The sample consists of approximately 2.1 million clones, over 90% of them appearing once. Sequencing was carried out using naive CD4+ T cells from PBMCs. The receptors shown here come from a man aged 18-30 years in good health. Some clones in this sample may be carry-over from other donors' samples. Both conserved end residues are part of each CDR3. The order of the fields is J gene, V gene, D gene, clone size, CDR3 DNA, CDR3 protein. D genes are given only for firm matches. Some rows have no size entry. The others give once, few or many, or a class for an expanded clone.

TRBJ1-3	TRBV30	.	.	TGTGCCTGGAGTGTACGGGCATCTGGAAACACCATATATTTT	CAWSVRASGNTIYF
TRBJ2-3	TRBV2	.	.	TGTGCCAGCACCTATTCGGGGATGATAGATACGCAGTATTTT	CASTYSGMIDTQYF
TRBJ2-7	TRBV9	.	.	TGTGCCAGCAGCGGCTCGGGGGCCGGATCGGGCGAGCAGTACTTC	CASSGSGAGSGEQYF
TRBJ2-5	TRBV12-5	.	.	TGTGCTAGTGGTTTGGTGGGCCGAGAGACCCAGTACTTC	CASGLVGRETQYF
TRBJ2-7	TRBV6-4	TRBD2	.	TGTGCCAGCAAGAAGACTAGCGGGAGTTTCGAGCAGTACTTC	CASKKTSGSFEQYF
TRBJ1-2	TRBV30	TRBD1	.	TGTGCCTGGAGTGTACCCGCGACAGGGAGGGCCTATGGCTACACCTTC	CAWSVPATGRAYGYTF
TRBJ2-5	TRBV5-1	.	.	TGCGCCAGCAGCTTGGTCTCAGGGTTCCAAGAGACCCAGTACTTC	CASSLVSGFQETQYF
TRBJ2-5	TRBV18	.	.	TGTGCCAGCTCACCCACAGAGGACGGGGAGACCCAGTACTTC	CASSPTEDGETQYF
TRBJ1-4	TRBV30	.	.	TGTGCCTGGAGGGAGAGTAGGCCGGGTAATGAAAAACTGTTTTTT	CAWRESRPGNEKLFF
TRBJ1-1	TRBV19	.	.	TGTGCCAGTAGAGAGGGGCGATGGACCACTGAAGCTTTCTTT	CASREGRWTTEAFF
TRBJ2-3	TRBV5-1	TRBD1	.	TGCGCCAGCAGCTTGGAAGGGACAGCCTTCACAGATACGCAGTATTTT	CASSLEGTAFTDTQYF
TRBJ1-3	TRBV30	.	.	TGTGCCTGGAACAAAAGGGGGGTACCCGGAAACACCATATATTTT	CAWNKRGVPGNTIYF
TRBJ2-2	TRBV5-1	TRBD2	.	TGCGCCAGCAGCCCAGAAGGTTGGCTAGCGGGAGGGAACACCGGGGAGCTGTTTTTT	CASSPEGWLAGGNTGELFF
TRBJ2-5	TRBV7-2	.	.	TGTGCCAGCAGCTTACTCTCGGCGCGGGGAGCGGCGGAGACCCAGTACTTC	CASSLLSARGAAETQYF
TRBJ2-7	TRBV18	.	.	TGTGCCAGCTCACCACGGACAGCGGACTACGAGCAGTACTTC	CASSPRTADYEQYF
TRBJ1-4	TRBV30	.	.	TGTGCCTGGTGCCGGGGTGGGGCAACTAATGAAAAACTGTTTTTT	CAWCRGGATNEKLFF
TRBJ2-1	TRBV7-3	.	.	TGTGCCAGCAGCTTAGGTTCACCAGGGTACAATGAGCAGTTCTTC	CASSLGSPGYNEQFF
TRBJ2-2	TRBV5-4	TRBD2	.	TGTGCCAGCAGAGGGCGGGAGGGCCCCACCGGGGAGCTGTTTTTT	CASRGREGPTGELFF
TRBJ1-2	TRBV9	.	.	TGTGCCAGCAGCGCCCGACGGCCGGGGCACTATGGCTACACCTTC	CASSARRPGHYGYTF
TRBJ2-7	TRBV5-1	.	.	TGCGCCAGCAGCTTGCTGGTTGATTCCTACGAGCAGTACTTC	CASSLLVDSYEQYF
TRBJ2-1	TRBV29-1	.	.	TGCAGCGTTGAAGGAACGGACAGAGACAATGAGCAGTTCTTC	CSVEGTDRDNEQFF
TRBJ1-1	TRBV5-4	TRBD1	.	TGTGCCAGCAGCCCGGACAGGGGGCTGGACACTGAAGCTTTCTTT	CASSPDRGLDTEAFF
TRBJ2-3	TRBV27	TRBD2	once	TGTGCCAGCGGCCGGTCTGCGGGAGGGCCGGTCACAGATACGCAGTATTTT	CASGRSAGGPVTDTQYF
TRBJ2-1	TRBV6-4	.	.	TGTGCCAGCAGTGACTCGTTTGCGAGCTCCTACAATGAGCAGTTCTTC	CASSDSFASSYNEQFF
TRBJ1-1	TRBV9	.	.	TGTGCCAGCAGCGCCAGAGGAGGCCCGGGACATATGAACACTGAAGCTTTCTTT	CASSARGGPGHMNTEAFF
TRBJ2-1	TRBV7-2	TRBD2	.	TGTGCCAGCAGCCGAGGACTAGCGGTCTACAATGAGCAGTTCTTC	CASSRGLAVYNEQFF
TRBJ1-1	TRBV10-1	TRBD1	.	TGCGCCAGCCCCCGGGACAGGAGTGGTGTAAACACTGAAGCTTTCTTT	CASPRDRSGVNTEAFF
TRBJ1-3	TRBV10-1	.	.	TGCGCCAGCAGGCCAAGGGGCACCATATATTTT	CASRPRGTIYF
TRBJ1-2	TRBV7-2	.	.	TGTGCCAGCAGCCGAGGGCCCGAACAACGTGGCTACACCTTC	CASSRGPEQRGYTF
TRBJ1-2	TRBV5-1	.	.	TGCGCCAGCAGCTTGATCCCAGGGTCCTATGGCTACACCTTC	CASSLIPGSYGYTF
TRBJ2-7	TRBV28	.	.	TGTGCCAGCACCCAGAAGGCGCCCTACGAGCAGTACTTC	CASTQKAPYEQYF
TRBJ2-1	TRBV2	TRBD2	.	TGTGCCAGCACGCTAGCGGGTTCTTACAATGAGCAGTTCTTC	CASTLAGSYNEQFF
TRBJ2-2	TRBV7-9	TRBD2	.	TGTGCCAGCAGATTGAGACTAGCGAGAACCCTAGCGAACACCGGGGAGCTGTTTTTT	CASRLRLARTLANTGELFF